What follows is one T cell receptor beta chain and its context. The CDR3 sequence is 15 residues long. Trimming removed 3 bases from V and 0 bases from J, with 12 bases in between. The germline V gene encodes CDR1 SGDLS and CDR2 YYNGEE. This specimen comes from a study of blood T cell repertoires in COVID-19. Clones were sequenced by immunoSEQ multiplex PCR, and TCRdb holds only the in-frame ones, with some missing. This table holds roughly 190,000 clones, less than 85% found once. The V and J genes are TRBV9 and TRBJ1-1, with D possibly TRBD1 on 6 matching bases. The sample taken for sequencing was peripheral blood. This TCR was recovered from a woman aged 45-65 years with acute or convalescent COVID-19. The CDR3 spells CASSARTALNTEAFF. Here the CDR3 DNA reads TGTGCCAGCAGCGCCCGGACAGCCTTGAACACTGAAGCTTTCTTT.